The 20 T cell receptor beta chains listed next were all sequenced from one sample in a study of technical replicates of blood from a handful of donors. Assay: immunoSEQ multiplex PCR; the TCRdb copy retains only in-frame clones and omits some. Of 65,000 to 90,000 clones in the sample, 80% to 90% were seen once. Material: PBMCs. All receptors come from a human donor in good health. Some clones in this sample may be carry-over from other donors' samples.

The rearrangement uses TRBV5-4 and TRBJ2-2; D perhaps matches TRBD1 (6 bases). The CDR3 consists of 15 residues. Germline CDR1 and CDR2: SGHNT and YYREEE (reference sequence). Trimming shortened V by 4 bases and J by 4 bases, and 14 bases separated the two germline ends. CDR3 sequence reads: CASSPGQIGTGELFF. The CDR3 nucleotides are TGTGCCAGCAGCCCTGGACAGATTGGCACCGGGGAGCTGTTTTTT.

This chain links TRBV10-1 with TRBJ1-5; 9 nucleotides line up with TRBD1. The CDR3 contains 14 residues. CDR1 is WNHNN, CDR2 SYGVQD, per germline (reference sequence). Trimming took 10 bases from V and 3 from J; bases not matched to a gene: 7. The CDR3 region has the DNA TGCGCCAACCTCCGGGACAGGGACAATCAGCCCCAGCATTTT. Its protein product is CANLRDRDNQPQHF.

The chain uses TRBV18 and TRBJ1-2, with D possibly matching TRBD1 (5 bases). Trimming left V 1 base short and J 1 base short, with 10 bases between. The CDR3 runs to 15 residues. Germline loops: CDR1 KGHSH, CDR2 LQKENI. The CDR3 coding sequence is TGTGCCAGCTCACCACTTGGGGGGGATAACTATGGCTACACCTTC. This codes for CASSPLGGDNYGYTF.

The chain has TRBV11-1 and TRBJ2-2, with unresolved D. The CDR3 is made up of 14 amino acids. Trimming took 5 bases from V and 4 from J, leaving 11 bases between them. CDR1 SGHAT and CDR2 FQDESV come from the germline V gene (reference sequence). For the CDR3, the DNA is TGTGCCAGCAGCCCTGTTAGTTTCACCGGGGAGCTGTTTTTT. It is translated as CASSPVSFTGELFF.

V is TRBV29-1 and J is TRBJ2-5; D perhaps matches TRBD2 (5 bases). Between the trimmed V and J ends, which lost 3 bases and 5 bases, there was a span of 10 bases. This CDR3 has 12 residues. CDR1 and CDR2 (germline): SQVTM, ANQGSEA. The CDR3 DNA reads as TGCAGCGTTGATAGTGGCGGGGAGACCCAGTACTTC. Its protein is CSVDSGGETQYF. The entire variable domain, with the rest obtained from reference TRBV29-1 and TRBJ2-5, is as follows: SAVISQKPSRDICQRGTSLTIQCQVDSQVTMMFWYRQQPGQSLTLIATANQGSEATYESGFVIDKFPISRPNLTFSTLTVSNMSPEDSSIYLCSVDSGGETQYFGPGTRLLVL.

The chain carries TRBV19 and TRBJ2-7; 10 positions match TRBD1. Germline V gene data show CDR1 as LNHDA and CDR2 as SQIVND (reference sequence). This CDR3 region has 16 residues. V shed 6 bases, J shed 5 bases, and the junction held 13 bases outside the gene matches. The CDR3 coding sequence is TGTGCCAGTAGGAAAGTGGAGGGACAGGGGAAACACGAGCAGTACTTC. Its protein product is CASRKVEGQGKHEQYF.

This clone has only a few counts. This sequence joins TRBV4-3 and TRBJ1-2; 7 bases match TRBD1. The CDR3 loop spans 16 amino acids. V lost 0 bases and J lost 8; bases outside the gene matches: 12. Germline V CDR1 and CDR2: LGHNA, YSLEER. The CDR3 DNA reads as TGCGCCAGCAGCCAAGAATTTGTCGGACAGGTTAGGGGCTACACCTTC. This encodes CASSQEFVGQVRGYTF.

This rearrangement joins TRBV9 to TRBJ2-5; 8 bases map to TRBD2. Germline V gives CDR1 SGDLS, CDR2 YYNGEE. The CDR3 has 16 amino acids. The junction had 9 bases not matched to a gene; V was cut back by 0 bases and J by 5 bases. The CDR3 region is CASSVAAAGDRETQYF. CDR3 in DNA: TGTGCCAGCAGCGTAGCTGCAGCGGGGGATCGGGAGACCCAGTACTTC.

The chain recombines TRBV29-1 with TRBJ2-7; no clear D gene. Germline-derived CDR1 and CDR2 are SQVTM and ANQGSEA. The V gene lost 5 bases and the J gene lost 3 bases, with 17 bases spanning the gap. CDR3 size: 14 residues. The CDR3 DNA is TGCAGCGTTAAATACGGTTACCAGGACTACGAGCAGTACTTC. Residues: CSVKYGYQDYEQYF.

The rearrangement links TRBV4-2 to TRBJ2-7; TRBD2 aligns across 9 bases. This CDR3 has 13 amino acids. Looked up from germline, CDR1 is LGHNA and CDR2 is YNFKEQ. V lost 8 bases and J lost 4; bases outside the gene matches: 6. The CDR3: CASGNSGSYEQYF. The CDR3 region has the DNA TGTGCCAGCGGTAATAGCGGGAGTTACGAGCAGTACTTC.

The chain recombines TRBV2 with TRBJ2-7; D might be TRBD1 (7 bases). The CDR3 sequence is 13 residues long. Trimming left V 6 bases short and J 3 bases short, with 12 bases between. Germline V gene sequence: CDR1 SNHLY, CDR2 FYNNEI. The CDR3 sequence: CASRRDRRYEQYF. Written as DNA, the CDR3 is TGTGCCAGCAGGCGGGACAGACGCTACGAGCAGTACTTC.

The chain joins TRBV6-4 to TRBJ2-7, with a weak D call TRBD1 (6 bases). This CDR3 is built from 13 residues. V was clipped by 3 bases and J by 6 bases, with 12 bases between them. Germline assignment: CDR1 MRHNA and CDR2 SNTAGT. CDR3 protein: CASSDTEQGEQYF. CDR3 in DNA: TGTGCCAGCAGTGATACTGAACAGGGCGAGCAGTACTTC.

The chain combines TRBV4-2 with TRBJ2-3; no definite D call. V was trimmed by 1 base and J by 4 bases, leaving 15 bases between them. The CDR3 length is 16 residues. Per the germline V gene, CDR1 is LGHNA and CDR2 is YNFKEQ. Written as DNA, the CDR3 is TGTGCCAGCAGCCAAGCGGTAGTCGTGGGCGCAGATACGCAGTATTTT. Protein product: CASSQAVVVGADTQYF.

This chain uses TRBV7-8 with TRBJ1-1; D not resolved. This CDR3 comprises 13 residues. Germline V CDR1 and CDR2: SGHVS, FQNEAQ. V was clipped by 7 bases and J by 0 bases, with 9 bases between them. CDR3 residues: CASTLALNTEAFF. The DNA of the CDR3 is TGTGCCAGCACTCTAGCTCTGAACACTGAAGCTTTCTTT.

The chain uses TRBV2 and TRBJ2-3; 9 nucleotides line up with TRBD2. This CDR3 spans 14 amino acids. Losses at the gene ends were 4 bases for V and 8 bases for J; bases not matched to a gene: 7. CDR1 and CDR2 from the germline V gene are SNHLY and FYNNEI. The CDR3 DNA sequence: TGTGCCAGCAGTGGTCCGATAGCGGGAGTTACGCAGTATTTT. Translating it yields CASSGPIAGVTQYF. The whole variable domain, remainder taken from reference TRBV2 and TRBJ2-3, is EPEVTQTPSHQVTQMGQEVILRCVPISNHLYFYWYRQILGQKVEFLVSFYNNEISEKSEIFDDQFSVERPDGSNFTLKIRSTKLEDSAMYFCASSGPIAGVTQYFGPGTRLTVL.

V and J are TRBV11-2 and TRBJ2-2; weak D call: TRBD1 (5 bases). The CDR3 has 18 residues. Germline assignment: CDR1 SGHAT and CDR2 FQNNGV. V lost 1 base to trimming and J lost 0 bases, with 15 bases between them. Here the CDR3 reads CASSLGVWGPPNTGELFF. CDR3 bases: TGTGCCAGCAGCTTAGGGGTCTGGGGCCCGCCGAACACCGGGGAGCTGTTTTTT.

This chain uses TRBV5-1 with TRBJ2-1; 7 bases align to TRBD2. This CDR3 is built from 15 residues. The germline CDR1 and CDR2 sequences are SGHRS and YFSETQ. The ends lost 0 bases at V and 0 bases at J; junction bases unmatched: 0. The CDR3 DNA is TGCGCCAGCAGCTTGGGCGGGGGCTCCTACAATGAGCAGTTCTTC. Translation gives CASSLGGGSYNEQFF.

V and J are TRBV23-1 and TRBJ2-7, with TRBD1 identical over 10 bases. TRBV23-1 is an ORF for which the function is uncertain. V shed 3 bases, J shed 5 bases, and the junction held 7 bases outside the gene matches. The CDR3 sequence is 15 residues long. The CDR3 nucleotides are TGCGCCAGCAGTCACTCCGGGACAGGGGTCCACGAGCAGTACTTC. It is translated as CASSHSGTGVHEQYF.

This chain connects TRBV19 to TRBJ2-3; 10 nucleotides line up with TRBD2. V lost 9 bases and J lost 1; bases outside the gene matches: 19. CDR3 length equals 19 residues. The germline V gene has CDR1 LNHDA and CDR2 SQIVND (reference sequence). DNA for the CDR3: TGTGCCAGCAGTGGTTATGATAGCGGGGGGACGAGCCGCACAGATACGCAGTATTTT. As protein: CASSGYDSGGTSRTDTQYF.

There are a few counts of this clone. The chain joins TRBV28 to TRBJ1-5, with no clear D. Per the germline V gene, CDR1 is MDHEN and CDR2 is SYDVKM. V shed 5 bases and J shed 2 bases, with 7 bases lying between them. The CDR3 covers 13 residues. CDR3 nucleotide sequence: TGTGCCAGCAGTGAGGTTGGCAATCAGCCCCAGCATTTT. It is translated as CASSEVGNQPQHF. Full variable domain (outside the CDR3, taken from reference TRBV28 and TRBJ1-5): DVKVTQSSRYLVKRTGEKVFLECVQDMDHENMFWYRQDPGLGLRLIYFSYDVKMKEKGDIPEGYSVSREKKERFSLILESASTNQTSMYLCASSEVGNQPQHFGDGTRLSIL.